This T cell receptor beta chain is from a study of T cell repertoires in cytomegalovirus infection. TCRdb reprocessed the reads with MiXCR, giving one entry per CDR3 protein. The repertoire has over 450,000 distinct CDR3 sequences, roughly 12% of them found once; the top ten carry approximately 10%. The CDR3 extends over 18 amino acids. V was cut by 4 bases and J by 0 bases, with 19 bases left in between. Germline V gene sequence: CDR1 SGHKS, CDR2 YYEKEE (reference sequence). The sequence came from a human donor in good health (CMV status not recorded). Some clones in this sample may be carry-over from other donors' samples. The V call is TRBV5-5, the J call TRBJ2-2; either TRBD1 or TRBD2 may fit D (7 bases each). The sample was PBMCs. The chain's CDR3 is CASSLRDSGLANTGELFF. The CDR3 DNA reads TGTGCCAGCAGCCTCCGGGACAGCGGACTAGCGAACACCGGGGAGCTGTTTTTT.